This TCR beta chain derives from a study of T-cell reconstitution after alpha-beta-depleted transplantation in children. Findings and caveats of the study: Reported findings indicate that, about two months after transplant, alpha-beta T cells came from several hundred expanded clones, which were derived from non-depleted graft cells. T-cell numbers and diversity, one year after transplant, stemmed largely from T cells that were newly produced. Surviving recipient T cells and thymic progenitors underlay high day-60 TCRbeta diversity in some patients.

TCRbeta library preparation incorporated unique molecular identifiers. TCRdb reprocessed the PCR reads with MiXCR, giving one entry per CDR3 protein. The sample has approximately 630,000 distinct CDR3 sequences; roughly 14% are singletons. Trimming took off 2 bases at V and 5 bases at J, with 7 bases between the two ends. The germline CDR1 and CDR2 sequences are MNHNS and SASEGT. The CDR3 is made up of 13 amino acids. In its sample, this clonotype was seen many times. The target antigen is unknown. This sequence joins TRBV6-1 and TRBJ1-3, with unresolved D. This specimen was PBMCs, taken before TCRalphabeta/CD19-depleted stem cell transplant. This clonotype was obtained from a girl aged 2-15 years with congenital amegakaryocytic thrombocytopenia, due to receive a stem cell transplant. The CDR3 DNA sequence: TGTGCCAGCAGTGAAAGTAGGCGAAACACCATATATTTT. It specifies CASSESRRNTIYF.